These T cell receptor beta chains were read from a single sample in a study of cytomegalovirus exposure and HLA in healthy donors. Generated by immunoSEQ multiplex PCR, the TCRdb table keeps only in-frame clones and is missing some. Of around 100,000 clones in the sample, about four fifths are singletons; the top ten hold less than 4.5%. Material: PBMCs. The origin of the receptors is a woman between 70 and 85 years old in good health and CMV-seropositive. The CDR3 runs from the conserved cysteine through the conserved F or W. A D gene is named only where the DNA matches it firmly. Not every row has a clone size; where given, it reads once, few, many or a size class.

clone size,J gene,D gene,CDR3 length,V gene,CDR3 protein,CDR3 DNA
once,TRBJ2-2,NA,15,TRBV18,CASSPNNKNTGELFF,TGTGCCAGCTCACCGAACAACAAGAACACCGGGGAGCTGTTTTTT
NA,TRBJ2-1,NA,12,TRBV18,CASSPAKAEQFF,TGTGCCAGCTCACCTGCAAAAGCTGAGCAGTTCTTC
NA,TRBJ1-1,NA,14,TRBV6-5,CASSDLLGGTEAFF,TGTGCCAGCAGTGATCTGTTGGGGGGCACTGAAGCTTTCTTT
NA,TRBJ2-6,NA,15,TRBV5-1,CASSLDRAGANVLTF,TGCGCCAGCAGCTTGGACAGGGCTGGGGCCAACGTCCTGACTTTC
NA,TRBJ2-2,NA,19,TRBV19,CASSIGRGLGRINTGELFF,TGTGCCAGTAGTATCGGCCGGGGGCTCGGGAGGATAAACACCGGGGAGCTGTTTTTT
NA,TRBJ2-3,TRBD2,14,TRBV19,CASTRLAGVDTQYF,TGTGCCAGTACCCGACTAGCGGGAGTAGATACGCAGTATTTT
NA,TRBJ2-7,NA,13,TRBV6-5,CASSYDRNYEQYF,TGTGCCAGCAGTTACGACAGGAACTACGAGCAGTACTTC
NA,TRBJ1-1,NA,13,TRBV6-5,CASSYTKNTEAFF,TGTGCCAGCAGTTACACAAAGAACACTGAAGCTTTCTTT
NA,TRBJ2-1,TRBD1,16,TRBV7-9,CSSSPKGQGVGNEQFF,TGTTCCAGCAGCCCGAAGGGACAGGGGGTTGGCAATGAGCAGTTCTTC
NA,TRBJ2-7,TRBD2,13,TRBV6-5,CASRTSDTYEQYF,TGTGCCAGCCGGACTAGCGATACCTACGAGCAGTACTTC
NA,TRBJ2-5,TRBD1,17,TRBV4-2,CASSPEGPGQGTETQYF,TGTGCCAGCAGCCCAGAAGGTCCGGGACAGGGGACAGAGACCCAGTACTTC
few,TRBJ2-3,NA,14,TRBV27,CASSLSRGTDTQYF,TGTGCCAGCAGTTTAAGCCGGGGCACAGATACGCAGTATTTT
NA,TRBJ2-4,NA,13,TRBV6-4,CATSPGNKNIQYF,TGTGCCACCAGCCCCGGGAACAAAAACATTCAGTACTTC
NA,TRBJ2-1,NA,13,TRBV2,CASTNQGGNEQFF,TGTGCCAGCACTAATCAGGGTGGGAATGAGCAGTTCTTC
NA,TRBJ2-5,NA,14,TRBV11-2,CASSFAGAMETQYF,TGTGCCAGCAGCTTCGCGGGGGCGATGGAGACCCAGTACTTC
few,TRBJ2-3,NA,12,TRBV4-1,CASSPLRGTQYF,TGCGCCAGCAGCCCCCTTCGCGGTACGCAGTATTTT
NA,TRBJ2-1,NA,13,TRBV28,CASMDFARGEQFF,TGTGCCAGCATGGATTTCGCTCGAGGGGAGCAGTTCTTC
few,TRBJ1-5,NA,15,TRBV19,CASSMAQVVRQPQHF,TGTGCCAGTAGTATGGCCCAAGTTGTTCGACAGCCCCAGCATTTT
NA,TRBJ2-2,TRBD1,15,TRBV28,CASSETGGGTGELFF,TGTGCCAGCAGCGAGACAGGGGGGGGTACCGGGGAGCTGTTTTTT
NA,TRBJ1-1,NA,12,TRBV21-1,CASVQQGTEAFF,TGTGCCAGCGTCCAGCAGGGCACTGAAGCTTTCTTT
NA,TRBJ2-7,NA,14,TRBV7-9,CASSLIGRSNEQYF,TGTGCCAGCAGCTTAATCGGGAGATCTAACGAGCAGTACTTC
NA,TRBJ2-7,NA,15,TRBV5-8,CASSRGQDRSYEQYF,TGTGCCAGCAGCCGAGGGCAGGACAGATCCTACGAGCAGTACTTC
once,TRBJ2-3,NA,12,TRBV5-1,CASSYGEHTQYF,TGCGCCAGCAGCTACGGGGAGCATACGCAGTATTTT
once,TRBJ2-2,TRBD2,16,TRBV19,CASSPTGLAATGELFF,TGTGCCAGTAGTCCCACGGGACTAGCAGCTACCGGGGAGCTGTTTTTT